The 21 T cell receptor beta chains given below trace back to one sample, sequenced in a study of T cell repertoires in cytomegalovirus infection. TCRdb recomputed calls from the reads with MiXCR, one row per CDR3 protein. The table lists 200,000 or so distinct CDR3 sequences, 28% of them singletons. Sequenced input: PBMCs. These receptors were taken from a human donor in good health (CMV status not recorded). Some clones in this sample may be carry-over from other donors' samples.

This clonotype was counted only a few times. This sequence joins TRBV11-2 and TRBJ2-3; 8 positions agree with TRBD1. The ends lost 5 bases at V and 1 base at J; junction bases unmatched: 5. Germline CDR1 is SGHAT and CDR2 is FQNNGV. CDR3 length: 15 residues. This CDR3 reads CASSPGQGGTDTQYF. CDR3 sequence (DNA): TGTGCCAGCAGCCCCGGACAGGGAGGCACAGATACGCAGTATTTT.

This clonotype has only a few counts. The chain links TRBV11-2 to TRBJ2-2; D gene ambiguous. Trimming cost V 1 base and J 8 bases, with 8 bases left between them. Looked up from germline, CDR1 is SGHAT and CDR2 is FQNNGV. The CDR3 is 13 residues long. CDR3 in amino acids: CASSLVVYGELFF. The CDR3 DNA sequence: TGTGCCAGCAGCTTAGTGGTCTATGGGGAGCTGTTTTTT.

This chain connects TRBV5-1 to TRBJ1-1; TRBD1 agrees at 8 bases. This CDR3 is built from 16 residues. Germline CDR1 reads SGHRS; CDR2 reads YFSETQ. Germline trimming cut 1 base from V and 2 bases from J; bases unmatched to any gene: 7. The CDR3 loop reads CASSLQFGQGNTEAFF. The CDR3 nucleotides read TGCGCCAGCAGCTTGCAATTCGGACAGGGAAACACTGAAGCTTTCTTT. The full variable domain, completed using reference TRBV5-1 and TRBJ1-1, is KAGVTQTPRYLIKTRGQQVTLSCSPISGHRSVSWYQQTPGQGLQFLFEYFSETQRNKGNFPGRFSGRQFSNSRSEMNVSTLELGDSALYLCASSLQFGQGNTEAFFGQGTRLTVV.

The chain couples TRBV20-1 to TRBJ1-1, with D unclear. The CDR3 totals 13 residues. Germline CDR1 reads DFQATT; CDR2 reads SNEGSKA (reference sequence). V lost 8 bases and J 3 bases, leaving 16 bases between the germline ends. The CDR3, as DNA: TGCAGTAGCAGCCGGGGTGAGGACACTGAAGCTTTCTTT. Its protein product is CSSSRGEDTEAFF.

This chain joins TRBV19 and TRBJ2-7; D may correspond to TRBD1 or TRBD2 (5 bases each). The CDR3 is 18 residues long. The germline CDR1 and CDR2 sequences are LNHDA and SQIVND (reference sequence). V dropped 0 bases and J dropped 7 bases, with 25 bases sitting between them. CDR3 in amino acids: CASSIDDRGQVSSGEQYF. In DNA form, the CDR3 reads TGTGCCAGTAGTATAGATGATCGGGGCCAGGTGTCGTCTGGAGAGCAGTACTTC.

This clonotype was observed many times. This sequence joins TRBV7-2 and TRBJ1-2; TRBD1 aligns across 7 bases. The CDR3 runs to 19 residues. The V and J ends lost 3 bases and 4 bases, in that order; junction bases with no gene match: 20. Germline CDR1 reads SGHTA; CDR2 reads FQGNSA. CDR3 in amino acids: CASSLRSGTDRPEVYGYTF. CDR3 in DNA: TGTGCCAGCAGCTTGCGGTCCGGGACAGACAGGCCCGAGGTCTATGGCTACACCTTC.

The chain has TRBV19 and TRBJ2-1, with 11 bases matching TRBD2. The germline V gene has CDR1 LNHDA and CDR2 SQIVND (reference sequence). The junction had 14 bases not matched to a gene; V was cut back by 7 bases and J by 0 bases. The CDR3 has 19 amino acids. The CDR3 region has the DNA TGTGCCAGTACCCGTCGTGGGCTAGCGGGGGGAAGCTCCTACAATGAGCAGTTCTTC. Protein product: CASTRRGLAGGSSYNEQFF.

This clonotype was counted many times. This chain connects TRBV6-1 to TRBJ1-5, with TRBD1 identical over 7 bases. J gave up 1 base and V 6 bases, and 12 bases lay outside the gene matches. This CDR3 is built from 17 residues. Germline CDR1 reads MNHNS; CDR2 reads SASEGT. The CDR3 DNA follows: TGTGCCAGCAGATCACAACCCGGACAGGAAAGCAATCAGCCCCAGCATTTT. This encodes CASRSQPGQESNQPQHF.

There are a few counts of this clonotype. The chain uses TRBV19 and TRBJ1-1; D might be TRBD1 (6 bases). The V gene lost 5 bases and the J gene lost 0 bases, with 10 bases spanning the gap. The CDR3 spans 14 residues. Germline-derived CDR1 and CDR2 are LNHDA and SQIVND (reference sequence). This CDR3 reads CASSSGTLNTEAFF. In DNA, the CDR3 is TGTGCCAGTAGTTCCGGGACACTGAACACTGAAGCTTTCTTT.

V is TRBV29-1 and J is TRBJ2-7, with 8 nucleotides matching TRBD1. The CDR3 length is 14 residues. The V gene's germline CDR1 is SQVTM and CDR2 ANQGSEA. Unmatched junction bases numbered 12, after V lost 5 bases and J lost 6 bases. CDR3 residues: CSVQTTGGGGEQYF. Here the CDR3 DNA reads TGCAGCGTTCAAACTACAGGGGGAGGTGGCGAGCAGTACTTC.

CDR3 in amino acids: CASSQYRERLTGELFF. The CDR3 bases are TGCGCCAGCAGTCAATACCGCGAAAGACTCACCGGGGAGCTGTTTTTT. This sequence joins TRBV23-1 and TRBJ2-2; D unresolved. TRBV23-1 is placed among ORFs of uncertain function. The V end was cut by 1 base, the J end by 4 bases, with 13 bases between. The CDR3 loop spans 16 amino acids.

The chain carries TRBV7-9 and TRBJ1-5; TRBD1 aligns across 8 bases. V trimming: 5 bases; J trimming: 2 bases; junction bases outside the gene matches: 2. Germline loops: CDR1 SEHNR, CDR2 FQNEAQ (reference sequence). The CDR3 contains 14 residues. The CDR3 protein is CASSMTGGNQPQHF. In DNA, the CDR3 is TGTGCCAGCAGCATGACAGGGGGCAATCAGCCCCAGCATTTT.

This clonotype occurred a few times. This chain joins TRBV2 and TRBJ1-1; 10 nucleotides agree with TRBD1. Germline CDR1 reads SNHLY; CDR2 reads FYNNEI. The V and J ends lost 10 bases and 10 bases, in that order; junction bases with no gene match: 12. CDR3 length: 13 residues. This CDR3 is CATGLGQGPGAFF. The CDR3 nucleotides are TGTGCCACCGGATTGGGACAGGGGCCGGGAGCTTTCTTT.

The chain uses TRBV5-1 and TRBJ1-1; no clear D. The CDR3 has 15 residues. CDR1 and CDR2 (germline): SGHRS, YFSETQ. Deletions cut 0 bases from V and 0 bases from J, with 9 bases between. CDR3 bases: TGCGCCAGCAGCTTGGTTTCTCGGCTGAACACTGAAGCTTTCTTT. Its protein product is CASSLVSRLNTEAFF.

The genes are TRBV4-3 and TRBJ1-2; a weak D match, TRBD1 (6 bases). The CDR3 has 14 amino acids. V was trimmed by 1 base and J by 0 bases, leaving 6 bases between them. The germline CDR1 and CDR2 sequences are LGHNA and YSLEER. The CDR3 DNA reads as TGCGCCAGCAGCCAAGGACAGGCTAACTATGGCTACACCTTC. This codes for CASSQGQANYGYTF.

This clonotype has just a few counts. This rearrangement joins TRBV7-2 to TRBJ2-5; D perhaps matches TRBD1 (7 bases). Trimming removed 4 bases at V and 5 bases at J, with 20 bases between. Germline values: CDR1 SGHTA, CDR2 FQGNSA. The CDR3 spans 16 residues. CDR3 in DNA: TGTGCCAGCAGCTCGCTCGGAGGGGGCGCGGGCGAGACCCAGTACTTC. Amino acids: CASSSLGGGAGETQYF. Full variable domain (remainder filled in from reference TRBV7-2 and TRBJ2-5): GAGVSQSPSNKVTEKGKDVELRCDPISGHTALYWYRQSLGQGLEFLIYFQGNSAPDKSGLPSDRFSAERTGGSVSTLTIQRTQQEDSAVYLCASSSLGGGAGETQYFGPGTRLLVL.

The rearrangement links TRBV14 to TRBJ1-3; TRBD1 matches 8 bases. The CDR3 has 15 amino acids. The junction had 2 bases not matched to a gene; V was cut back by 3 bases and J by 1 base. Germline V lookup: CDR1 SGHDN, CDR2 FVKESK. In nucleotides, the CDR3 is TGTGCCAGCAGCCATCGACAGGGGTCTGGAAACACCATATATTTT. It translates to CASSHRQGSGNTIYF. Full variable domain (outside the CDR3, taken from reference TRBV14 and TRBJ1-3): EAGVTQFPSHSVIEKGQTVTLRCDPISGHDNLYWYRRVMGKEIKFLLHFVKESKQDESGMPNNRFLAERTGGTYSTLKVQPAELEDSGVYFCASSHRQGSGNTIYFGEGSWLTVV.

The genes are TRBV7-8 and TRBJ1-1; D is unclear. The germline V and J ends were trimmed by 2 bases and 0 bases, with 10 bases remaining between them. Germline V CDR1 and CDR2: SGHVS, FQNEAQ. The CDR3 is 15 residues long. The CDR3 spells CASSLKREMNTEAFF. In DNA, the CDR3 is TGTGCCAGCAGCTTAAAGAGGGAAATGAACACTGAAGCTTTCTTT.

The rearrangement uses TRBV6-2 or TRBV6-3 and TRBJ1-6; D unclear. CDR1 is MNHEY and CDR2 is SVGEGT in the germline V gene. The CDR3 contains 13 residues. The V end was cut by 2 bases, the J end by 8 bases, with 7 bases between. DNA for the CDR3: TGTGCCAGCAGTTACGGGCGCTATTCACCCCTCCACTTT. This sequence encodes CASSYGRYSPLHF.

The table lists this clonotype with a few counts. The chain combines TRBV7-3 with TRBJ2-3; TRBD2 agrees at 11 bases. This CDR3 is built from 16 residues. Trimming removed 5 bases from V and 2 bases from J; junction bases left unmatched: 6. The germline V gene has CDR1 SGHTA and CDR2 FQGTGA. The CDR3 bases are TGTGCCAGCAGCCCTTTAGCGGGGGGGCTCACAGATACGCAGTATTTT. Translated, it gives CASSPLAGGLTDTQYF.

This clonotype was counted many times. The chain uses TRBV6-4 and TRBJ2-3; 11 bases line up with TRBD2. With V trimmed by 9 bases and J by 4 bases, 21 bases remained unmatched. This CDR3 has 19 amino acids. CDR1 MRHNA and CDR2 SNTAGT come from the germline V gene. CDR3 sequence reads: CASSAPRLAGLLPPDTQYF. As DNA, the CDR3 is TGTGCCAGTTCTGCCCCTCGACTAGCGGGGCTCTTACCTCCAGATACGCAGTATTTT.